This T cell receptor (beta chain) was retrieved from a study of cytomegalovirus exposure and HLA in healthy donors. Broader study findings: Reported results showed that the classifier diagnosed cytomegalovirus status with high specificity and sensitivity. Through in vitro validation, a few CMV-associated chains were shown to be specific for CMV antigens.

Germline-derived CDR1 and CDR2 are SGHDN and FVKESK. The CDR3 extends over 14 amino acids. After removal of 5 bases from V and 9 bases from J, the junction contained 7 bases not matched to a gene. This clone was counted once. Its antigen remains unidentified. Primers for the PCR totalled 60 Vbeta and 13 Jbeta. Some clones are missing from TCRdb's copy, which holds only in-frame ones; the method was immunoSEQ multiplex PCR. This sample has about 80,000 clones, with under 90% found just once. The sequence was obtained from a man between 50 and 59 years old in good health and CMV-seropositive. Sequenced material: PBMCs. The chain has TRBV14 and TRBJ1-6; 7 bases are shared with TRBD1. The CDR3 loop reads CASSMRTGGSPLHF. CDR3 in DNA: TGTGCCAGCAGCATGAGGACAGGTGGTTCACCCCTCCACTTT.